This T cell receptor beta chain was observed in a study of cytomegalovirus exposure and HLA in healthy donors. Across the study: HLA-typed donors were the source of approximately 80 million unique TCRs held in an early data release.

The V gene's germline CDR1 is MNHEY and CDR2 SVGAGI. V was pared by 7 bases and J by 2 bases, with 5 bases between. The length of the CDR3 is 11 residues. Findings and caveats of the study: It is likely that the observed cluster of highly shared sequence variants was a sequencing artifact. CMV serostatus was the sole immune exposure data available. TCR beta chains associated with HLA were, in a later analysis, more clonally expanded than equally common others.

A word on this clone: As yet, its antigen is unknown.

In the PCR, 60 Vbeta and 13 Jbeta primers were used. Libraries were prepared by immunoSEQ multiplex PCR; TCRdb keeps only in-frame clonotypes and omits some of them. The sample carries roughly 290,000 clones, around nine tenths recorded once. Sequenced sample: PBMCs. V gene TRBV6-5 combines with J gene TRBJ1-1; D ambiguous. This receptor was identified in a woman younger than 35 in good health and CMV-seronegative. The CDR3 loop reads CASNLNTEAFF. The DNA for the CDR3 is TGTGCCAGCAATCTTAACACTGAAGCTTTCTTT.